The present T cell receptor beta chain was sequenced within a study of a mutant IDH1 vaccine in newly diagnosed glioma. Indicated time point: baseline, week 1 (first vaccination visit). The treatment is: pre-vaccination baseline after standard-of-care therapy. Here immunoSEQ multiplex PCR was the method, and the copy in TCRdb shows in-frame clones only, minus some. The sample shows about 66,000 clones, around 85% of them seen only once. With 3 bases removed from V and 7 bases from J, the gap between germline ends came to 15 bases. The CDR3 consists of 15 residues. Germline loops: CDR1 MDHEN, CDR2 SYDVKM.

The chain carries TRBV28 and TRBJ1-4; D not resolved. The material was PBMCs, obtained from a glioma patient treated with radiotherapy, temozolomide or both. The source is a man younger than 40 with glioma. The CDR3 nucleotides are TGTGCCAGCAGTTTGGTAACTGCAATGAGTGAAAAACTGTTTTTT. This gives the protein CASSLVTAMSEKLFF.